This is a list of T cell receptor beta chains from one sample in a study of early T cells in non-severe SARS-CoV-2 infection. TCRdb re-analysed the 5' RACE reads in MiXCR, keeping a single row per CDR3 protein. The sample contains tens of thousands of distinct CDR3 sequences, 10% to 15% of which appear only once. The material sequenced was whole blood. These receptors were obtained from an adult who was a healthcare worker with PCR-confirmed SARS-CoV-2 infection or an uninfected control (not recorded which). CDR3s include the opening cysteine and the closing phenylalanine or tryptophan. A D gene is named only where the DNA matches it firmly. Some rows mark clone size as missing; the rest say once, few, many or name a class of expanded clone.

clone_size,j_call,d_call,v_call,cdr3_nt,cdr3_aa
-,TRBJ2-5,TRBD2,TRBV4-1,TGCGCCAGCAGCCAAGATGGGACTAGCGGGGGAGAGACCCAGTACTTC,CASSQDGTSGGETQYF
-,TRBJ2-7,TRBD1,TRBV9,TGTGCCAGCAGCGCCGGGACAGGTGGAGAGGGGCAGTACTTC,CASSAGTGGEGQYF
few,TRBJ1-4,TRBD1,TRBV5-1,TGCGCCAGCAGCTTGGGAGGCAGGGGGGAACTGTTTTTT,CASSLGGRGELFF
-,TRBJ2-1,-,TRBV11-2,TGTGCCAGCAGCCCTGGGATAGTCAATGAGCAGTTCTTC,CASSPGIVNEQFF
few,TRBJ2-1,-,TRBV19,TGTGCCAGCAGTCCCGGGTCATCCTACAATGAGCAGTTCTTC,CASSPGSSYNEQFF
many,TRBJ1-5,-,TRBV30,TGTGCCTGGAGTGTCGGGACATCAAATCAGCCCCAGCATTTT,CAWSVGTSNQPQHF
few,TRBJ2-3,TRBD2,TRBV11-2,TGTGCCAGCAGCCCAAGGAGGACTAGCGGTCGCACAGATACGCAGTATTTT,CASSPRRTSGRTDTQYF
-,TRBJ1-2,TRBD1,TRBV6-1,TGTGCCAGCAGTGAAGGACAGGGCCGAGGCTATGGCTACACCTTC,CASSEGQGRGYGYTF
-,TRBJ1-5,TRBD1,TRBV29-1,TGCAGCGTTGAAGAGGGACAGTCCCAGCATTTT,CSVEEGQSQHF
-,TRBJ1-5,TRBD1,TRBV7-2,TGTGCCAGCAGCTTAGGACAGGGGGCGTATCAGCCCCAGCATTTT,CASSLGQGAYQPQHF
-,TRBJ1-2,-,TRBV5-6,TGTGCCAGCAGAAGGCCCCTCTATGGCTACACCTTC,CASRRPLYGYTF
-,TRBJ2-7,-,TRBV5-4,TGTGCCAGCAGCCTCCGGGCCCTAGGACCCGGCGAGCAGTACTTC,CASSLRALGPGEQYF
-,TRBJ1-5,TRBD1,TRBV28,TGTGCCAGCAGCTCCGGGACAGTCAATCAGCCCCAGCATTTT,CASSSGTVNQPQHF
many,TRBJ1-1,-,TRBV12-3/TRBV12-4,TGTGCCAGCAGTCCGGGACCGTACACTGAAGCTTTCTTT,CASSPGPYTEAFF
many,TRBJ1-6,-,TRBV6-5,TGTGCCAGCAGTTACGGGACAATGGATAATTCACCCCTCCACTTT,CASSYGTMDNSPLHF
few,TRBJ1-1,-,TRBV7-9,TGTGCCAGCAGCCCAGCCAACACTGAAGCTTTCTTT,CASSPANTEAFF
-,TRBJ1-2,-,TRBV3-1,TGTGCCAGCAGCCCGGGCGCGACTGGCTACACCTTC,CASSPGATGYTF
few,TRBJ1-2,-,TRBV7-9,TGTGCCAGCAGCTTAGGCCGGAACTATGGCTACACCTTC,CASSLGRNYGYTF